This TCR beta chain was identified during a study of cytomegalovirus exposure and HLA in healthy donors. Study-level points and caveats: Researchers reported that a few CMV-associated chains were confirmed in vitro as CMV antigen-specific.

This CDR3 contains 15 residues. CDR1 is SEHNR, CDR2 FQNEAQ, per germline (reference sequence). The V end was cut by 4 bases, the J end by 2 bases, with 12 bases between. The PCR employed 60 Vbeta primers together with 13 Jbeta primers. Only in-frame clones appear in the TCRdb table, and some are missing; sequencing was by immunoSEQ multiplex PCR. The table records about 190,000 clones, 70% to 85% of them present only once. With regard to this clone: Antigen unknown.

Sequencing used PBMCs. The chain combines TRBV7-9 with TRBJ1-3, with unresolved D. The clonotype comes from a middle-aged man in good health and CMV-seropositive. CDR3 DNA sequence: TGTGCCAGCAGCTCCCTCTCTACTACTGGAAACACCATATATTTT. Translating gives CASSSLSTTGNTIYF.